A selection of T cell receptor beta chains follows, all from one sample in a study of blood T cell repertoires in COVID-19. Assay used: immunoSEQ multiplex PCR; TCRdb lists only in-frame clones, some missing. The repertoire consists of 170,000 or so clones, with 87% occurring once and the leading ten covering approximately 0.93%. Sequenced material: peripheral blood. The receptors here all came from a woman younger than 30 who had recovered from COVID-19. Each CDR3 is given with its conserved first and last residue. Fields, in order: D gene, J gene, clone size, V gene, CDR3 protein, CDR3 DNA. A D gene is named only where the DNA matches it firmly. A row's size may be missing; if present it is once, few, many or a size class.

d_gene: TRBD1
j_gene: TRBJ1-4
abundance: -
v_gene: TRBV7-9
CDR3aa: CASSLNRGFEEKLFF
CDR3nt: TGTGCCAGCAGCCTAAACAGGGGTTTCGAAGAAAAACTGTTTTTT

d_gene: -
j_gene: TRBJ1-2
abundance: -
v_gene: TRBV5-1
CDR3aa: CASRPIAGAQGRYTF
CDR3nt: TGCGCCAGCAGACCCATTGCAGGGGCCCAGGGCCGCTACACCTTC

d_gene: -
j_gene: TRBJ2-2
abundance: -
v_gene: TRBV11-2
CDR3aa: CASSYPTHTGNSPGELFF
CDR3nt: TGTGCCAGCAGCTACCCGACCCATACAGGGAATTCTCCCGGGGAGCTGTTTTTT

d_gene: -
j_gene: TRBJ2-7
abundance: -
v_gene: TRBV27
CDR3aa: CASSLGTGVDEQYF
CDR3nt: TGTGCCAGCAGCCTAGGGACTGGAGTGGACGAGCAGTACTTC

d_gene: -
j_gene: TRBJ1-1
abundance: -
v_gene: TRBV19
CDR3aa: CASSMPGHRNTEAFF
CDR3nt: TGTGCCAGTAGTATGCCGGGACATAGGAACACTGAAGCTTTCTTT

d_gene: -
j_gene: TRBJ1-5
abundance: -
v_gene: TRBV27
CDR3aa: CASSCPVAGKIQPQHF
CDR3nt: TGTGCCAGCAGTTGTCCGGTGGCAGGGAAAATACAGCCCCAGCATTTT

d_gene: TRBD1
j_gene: TRBJ1-5
abundance: -
v_gene: TRBV2
CDR3aa: CATNRGMGQPQHF
CDR3nt: TGTGCCACAAACAGGGGAATGGGGCAGCCCCAGCATTTT

d_gene: -
j_gene: TRBJ1-1
abundance: -
v_gene: TRBV9
CDR3aa: CASSPQASTEAFF
CDR3nt: TGTGCCAGCAGCCCCCAGGCGTCCACTGAAGCTTTCTTT

d_gene: TRBD2
j_gene: TRBJ2-1
abundance: -
v_gene: TRBV3-1/TRBV3-2
CDR3aa: CASSQVVGTSGRSSYNEQFF
CDR3nt: TGTGCCAGCAGCCAAGTGGTTGGAACTAGCGGGCGAAGCTCCTACAATGAGCAGTTCTTC

d_gene: -
j_gene: TRBJ2-1
abundance: -
v_gene: TRBV19
CDR3aa: CASSIGGSPLNEQFF
CDR3nt: TGTGCCAGTAGTATTGGGGGGTCCCCCCTCAATGAGCAGTTCTTC

d_gene: TRBD1
j_gene: TRBJ1-5
abundance: -
v_gene: TRBV27
CDR3aa: CASSSQPTGGFSYSNQPQHF
CDR3nt: TGTGCCAGCAGTTCCCAACCGACAGGGGGTTTTAGCTATAGCAATCAGCCCCAGCATTTT

d_gene: -
j_gene: TRBJ1-4
abundance: -
v_gene: TRBV5-6
CDR3aa: CASSRGQIRKTNEKLFF
CDR3nt: TGTGCCAGCAGCCGAGGACAGATAAGGAAAACTAATGAAAAACTGTTTTTT

d_gene: -
j_gene: TRBJ1-6
abundance: -
v_gene: TRBV5-6
CDR3aa: CASRPSQRRSSYNSPLHF
CDR3nt: TGTGCCAGCAGACCGTCGCAGAGAAGGAGCTCCTATAATTCACCCCTCCACTTT

d_gene: TRBD1
j_gene: TRBJ1-4
abundance: few
v_gene: TRBV10-3
CDR3aa: CAISDGAGQGREKLFF
CDR3nt: TGTGCCATCAGTGACGGTGCTGGACAGGGTCGCGAAAAACTGTTTTTT

d_gene: -
j_gene: TRBJ1-1
abundance: once
v_gene: TRBV5-4
CDR3aa: CASSLPGNTEAFF
CDR3nt: TGTGCCAGCAGCTTACCGGGGAACACTGAAGCTTTCTTT

d_gene: -
j_gene: TRBJ1-4
abundance: -
v_gene: TRBV3-1/TRBV3-2
CDR3aa: CASTSGGGEKLFF
CDR3nt: TGTGCCAGCACATCGGGCGGGGGTGAAAAACTGTTTTTT

d_gene: TRBD1
j_gene: TRBJ1-2
abundance: -
v_gene: TRBV7-2
CDR3aa: CASSLQGAPYYGYTF
CDR3nt: TGTGCCAGCAGCCTCCAGGGGGCGCCCTACTATGGCTACACCTTC

d_gene: TRBD1
j_gene: TRBJ2-6
abundance: -
v_gene: TRBV7-3
CDR3aa: CASSSGDRAGANVLTF
CDR3nt: TGTGCCAGCAGCTCTGGTGACAGGGCTGGGGCCAACGTCCTGACTTTC

d_gene: -
j_gene: TRBJ1-1
abundance: -
v_gene: TRBV11-3
CDR3aa: CASSAGGVDTEAFF
CDR3nt: TGTGCCAGCAGCGCCGGGGGGGTGGACACTGAAGCTTTCTTT

d_gene: TRBD1
j_gene: TRBJ1-1
abundance: -
v_gene: TRBV5-5
CDR3aa: CASSSGTDTEAFF
CDR3nt: TGTGCCAGCAGCTCCGGGACAGACACTGAAGCTTTCTTT

d_gene: -
j_gene: TRBJ2-5
abundance: -
v_gene: TRBV13
CDR3aa: CASSLTRETQYF
CDR3nt: TGTGCCAGCAGCCTGACAAGGGAGACCCAGTACTTC

d_gene: TRBD2
j_gene: TRBJ2-3
abundance: -
v_gene: TRBV18
CDR3aa: CASSPRLAGGTDTQYF
CDR3nt: TGTGCCAGCTCACCCAGACTAGCGGGGGGCACAGATACGCAGTATTTT

d_gene: TRBD1
j_gene: TRBJ1-1
abundance: few
v_gene: TRBV6-5
CDR3aa: CASSLGQGHTEAFF
CDR3nt: TGTGCCAGCAGTTTGGGACAGGGACACACTGAAGCTTTCTTT

d_gene: -
j_gene: TRBJ2-2
abundance: -
v_gene: TRBV7-2
CDR3aa: CASSLEGPGELFF
CDR3nt: TGTGCCAGCAGCTTAGAGGGGCCGGGGGAGCTGTTTTTT

d_gene: TRBD1
j_gene: TRBJ1-2
abundance: -
v_gene: TRBV6-5
CDR3aa: CASSSIRDRVSGGYTF
CDR3nt: TGTGCCAGCAGTTCGATAAGGGACAGGGTATCGGGTGGCTACACCTTC

d_gene: TRBD1
j_gene: TRBJ1-2
abundance: -
v_gene: TRBV20-1
CDR3aa: CSASPDRGGYTF
CDR3nt: TGCAGTGCTAGTCCCGACAGGGGCGGCTACACCTTC

d_gene: TRBD1
j_gene: TRBJ1-1
abundance: -
v_gene: TRBV6-2/TRBV6-3
CDR3aa: CASSRGTGFYVNTEAFF
CDR3nt: TGTGCCAGCAGTAGAGGGACAGGTTTTTACGTGAACACTGAAGCTTTCTTT

d_gene: TRBD2
j_gene: TRBJ2-3
abundance: -
v_gene: TRBV6-5
CDR3aa: CASRRSGEFTDTQYF
CDR3nt: TGTGCCAGCAGGCGTAGCGGGGAGTTCACAGATACGCAGTATTTT

d_gene: TRBD2
j_gene: TRBJ2-3
abundance: -
v_gene: TRBV7-2
CDR3aa: CASSGGGLAGVTDTQYF
CDR3nt: TGTGCCAGCAGCGGAGGAGGACTAGCGGGAGTTACAGATACGCAGTATTTT

d_gene: -
j_gene: TRBJ2-5
abundance: -
v_gene: TRBV23-1
CDR3aa: CASSQSGGHKTQYF
CDR3nt: TGCGCCAGCAGTCAATCGGGGGGGCACAAGACCCAGTACTTC

d_gene: TRBD1
j_gene: TRBJ1-3
abundance: -
v_gene: TRBV3-1/TRBV3-2
CDR3aa: CASSQGQGFFAGNTIYF
CDR3nt: TGTGCCAGCAGCCAAGGACAGGGGTTTTTTGCCGGAAACACCATATATTTT

d_gene: TRBD2
j_gene: TRBJ2-7
abundance: -
v_gene: TRBV27
CDR3aa: CASSLGTWGGNEQYF
CDR3nt: TGTGCCAGCAGTTTAGGGACCTGGGGGGGAAACGAGCAGTACTTC

d_gene: -
j_gene: TRBJ2-5
abundance: -
v_gene: TRBV29-1
CDR3aa: CSFAEKETQYF
CDR3nt: TGCAGCTTCGCGGAAAAAGAGACCCAGTACTTC

d_gene: TRBD1
j_gene: TRBJ1-5
abundance: once
v_gene: TRBV9
CDR3aa: CASSKGQGSNQPQHF
CDR3nt: TGTGCCAGCAGCAAGGGACAGGGGAGCAATCAGCCCCAGCATTTT

d_gene: -
j_gene: TRBJ1-5
abundance: -
v_gene: TRBV2
CDR3aa: CASREGQPQHF
CDR3nt: TGTGCCAGCCGGGAGGGTCAGCCCCAGCATTTT

d_gene: -
j_gene: TRBJ2-1
abundance: -
v_gene: TRBV14
CDR3aa: CASSHRLARFLGEQFF
CDR3nt: TGTGCCAGCAGCCATCGCCTAGCAAGGTTTTTGGGTGAGCAGTTCTTC

d_gene: -
j_gene: TRBJ1-3
abundance: -
v_gene: TRBV9
CDR3aa: CASTTGQGRGNTIYF
CDR3nt: TGTGCCAGCACCACTGGGCAGGGGAGAGGAAACACCATATATTTT

d_gene: TRBD2
j_gene: TRBJ2-2
abundance: -
v_gene: TRBV5-1
CDR3aa: CASSPLGLAENTGELFF
CDR3nt: TGCGCCAGCAGCCCCTTAGGTCTAGCGGAGAACACCGGGGAGCTGTTTTTT

d_gene: TRBD2
j_gene: TRBJ2-3
abundance: -
v_gene: TRBV28
CDR3aa: CASSFLAGGQDTQYF
CDR3nt: TGTGCCAGCAGTTTTCTAGCGGGGGGGCAGGATACGCAGTATTTT

d_gene: -
j_gene: TRBJ2-3
abundance: -
v_gene: TRBV9
CDR3aa: CASSPGGTDTQYF
CDR3nt: TGTGCCAGCAGCCCGGGGGGCACAGATACGCAGTATTTT

d_gene: -
j_gene: TRBJ2-1
abundance: -
v_gene: TRBV12-3/TRBV12-4
CDR3aa: CASGGTYTEQFF
CDR3nt: TGTGCCAGCGGAGGGACGTACACCGAGCAGTTCTTC

d_gene: TRBD1
j_gene: TRBJ1-3
abundance: -
v_gene: TRBV7-2
CDR3aa: CASSLSGTGRSGNTIYF
CDR3nt: TGTGCCAGCAGCTTATCCGGGACAGGGAGGTCTGGAAACACCATATATTTT